A single sample gave rise to the 7 T cell receptor beta chains below, sequenced in a study of blood T cell repertoires in COVID-19. This table comes from immunoSEQ multiplex PCR, and its TCRdb copy is limited to in-frame clones, with some not included. Seen here are about half a million clones, approximately 90% observed once, and the top ten hold around 8%. The sequenced material came from PBMCs or T cells enriched from blood (not recorded which). The receptors come from a woman between 55 and 75 years old who had recovered from COVID-19.

The chain carries TRBV12-5 and TRBJ1-1, with a possible D match to TRBD1 (5 bases). Trimming pared 1 base from V and 3 bases from J, leaving 21 bases between. Germline V gives CDR1 LGHNT, CDR2 FRNRAP. The CDR3 consists of 18 residues. CDR3 amino acids: CASGLGGRGLGGDTEAFF. CDR3 DNA: TGTGCTAGTGGTTTGGGAGGGCGAGGGCTCGGGGGGGACACTGAAGCTTTCTTT.

This clone showed up just once. This chain joins TRBV18 and TRBJ1-1; D ambiguous. Trimming left V 3 bases short and J 1 base short, with 9 bases between. Germline-derived CDR1 and CDR2 are KGHSH and LQKENI. This CDR3 comprises 14 residues. CDR3 bases: TGTGCCAGCTCACCCTGGCCTTCGAACACTGAAGCTTTCTTT. Protein sequence: CASSPWPSNTEAFF.

The chain is built from TRBV6-6 and TRBJ1-2; 9 nucleotides line up with TRBD1. The CDR3 runs to 13 residues. Germline V CDR1 and CDR2: MNHNY, SVGAGI (reference sequence). Trimming cost V 5 bases and J 7 bases; bases outside gene matches: 5. CDR3: CASSNDRGAGYTF. The CDR3 region has the DNA TGTGCCAGCAGTAACGACAGGGGGGCTGGCTACACCTTC.

The chain has TRBV24-1 and TRBJ2-1, with a tentative D call TRBD2 (5 bases). This CDR3 is built from 17 residues. V was trimmed by 4 bases and J by 0 bases, leaving 15 bases between them. The germline V gene encodes CDR1 KGHDR and CDR2 SFDVKD. The CDR3 coding sequence is TGTGCCACCAGTGAGGGAGCCCGGATGGGCTCCTACAATGAGCAGTTCTTC. It yields the protein CATSEGARMGSYNEQFF.

J is TRBJ1-1 and V is TRBV5-1; 8 nucleotides match TRBD1. Germline CDR1 and CDR2: SGHRS and YFSETQ. V dropped 2 bases and J dropped 5; count of bases not matched to a gene: 8. This CDR3 is 15 amino acids long. DNA of the CDR3: TGCGCCAGCAGCTTCGCAGGGGGCTTAGGGACTGAAGCTTTCTTT. Its translation is CASSFAGGLGTEAFF.

The gene calls are TRBV7-9 and TRBJ2-1, with TRBD2 matching 9 bases. The V gene end was trimmed by 4 bases and the J gene end by 12 bases; junction bases not matched to a gene: 13. The V gene's germline CDR1 is SEHNR and CDR2 FQNEAQ (reference sequence). The CDR3 runs 15 residues. CDR3 in DNA: TGTGCCAGCAGCTCGAGCGGGGGGAACCGGAATTGGCAGTTCTTC. It specifies CASSSSGGNRNWQFF.

This sequence joins TRBV15 and TRBJ1-2, with D tentatively TRBD1 (5 bases). Germline V gene sequence: CDR1 LNHNV, CDR2 YYDKDF (reference sequence). This CDR3 contains 15 residues. Deletions cut 5 bases from V and 4 bases from J, with 17 bases between. CDR3 DNA sequence: TGTGCCACCAGCCTAGGAGACAGTATAGCCTATGGCTACACCTTC. This gives the protein CATSLGDSIAYGYTF.